These T cell receptor beta chains were read from a single sample in a study of blood T cell repertoires in COVID-19. The data were produced by immunoSEQ multiplex PCR, yet TCRdb's version contains in-frame clones alone and is incomplete. The sample includes roughly 50,000 clones, about 85% of them seen just once. The sequenced material came from peripheral blood. Receptors were obtained from a woman aged 55-75 years with acute or convalescent COVID-19. CDR3s include the opening cysteine and the closing phenylalanine or tryptophan. A D gene is named only where the DNA matches it firmly. Size is stated for part of the rows, as once, few or many counts, or as a class when the clone is expanded.

cdr3_nt,cdr3_aa,j_call,d_call,clone_size,v_call
TGCGCCAGCGCTCACTTACGGGGGGGCGCAAGGGAAAAACTGTTTTTT,CASAHLRGGAREKLFF,TRBJ1-4,.,.,TRBV4-1
TGTGCCAGTAGATACTCGGCCAGGGGCACAGATACGCAGTATTTT,CASRYSARGTDTQYF,TRBJ2-3,.,.,TRBV19
TGTGCCAGCAGTATGGGGGGAGCGGGAGAGACCCAGTACTTC,CASSMGGAGETQYF,TRBJ2-5,.,few,TRBV2
TGTGCCAGCAGCCGAGGACAGGGAGGAACAGGTGAAGCTTTCTTT,CASSRGQGGTGEAFF,TRBJ1-1,TRBD1,.,TRBV7-9
TGTGCCAGCAGGGCGACAGGGCTTGGTCAGCCCCAGCATTTT,CASRATGLGQPQHF,TRBJ1-5,TRBD1,.,TRBV6-5
TGTGCCACCAGCGACTCCGGGAGGACAGGGTCGGCTTTCTTT,CATSDSGRTGSAFF,TRBJ1-1,TRBD1,.,TRBV15
TGTGCCAGTAGTTCCCAGGGGGCCGGCGGCTACACCTTC,CASSSQGAGGYTF,TRBJ1-2,TRBD1,once,TRBV19
TGTGCCAGCAGACGGGACAGCTACACCGGGGAGCTGTTTTTT,CASRRDSYTGELFF,TRBJ2-2,TRBD1,.,TRBV6-5
TGTGCCAGCAGCCGTACGAGTGCAAATACGCAGTATTTT,CASSRTSANTQYF,TRBJ2-3,.,.,TRBV3-1/TRBV3-2
TGTGCCAGCAGCGTAGAACATACAGATACGCAGTATTTT,CASSVEHTDTQYF,TRBJ2-3,.,.,TRBV9
TGTGCCAGCAGTGAAGCATCCCAGAAGAATACCGGGGAGCTGTTTTTT,CASSEASQKNTGELFF,TRBJ2-2,.,.,TRBV2
TGTGCCAGCAGCCAAGATGCGGCCAACCATGGGACCCAGTACTTC,CASSQDAANHGTQYF,TRBJ2-5,.,.,TRBV4-2
TGCGCCAGCAGCTCTTCAAGGGGGATGGTGGCAGATACGCAGTATTTT,CASSSSRGMVADTQYF,TRBJ2-3,.,.,TRBV5-1
TGTGCCAGCAGGATACAGGGACCGGAAGGCTACACCTTC,CASRIQGPEGYTF,TRBJ1-2,.,.,TRBV12-3/TRBV12-4
TGTGCCAGCAGCCAAGACGCCAGGGCGGTGTATGGCTACACCTTC,CASSQDARAVYGYTF,TRBJ1-2,.,.,TRBV4-2
TGTGCCAGCAGTGGGGAGTGGAACGGGGAGCTGTTTTTT,CASSGEWNGELFF,TRBJ2-2,.,.,TRBV7-9
TGTGCCTGGAATACAGGGGCTGGAAACACCATATATTTT,CAWNTGAGNTIYF,TRBJ1-3,TRBD1,.,TRBV30
TGTGCCAGCAGCCGACAGGGCCTATACAATGAGCAGTTCTTC,CASSRQGLYNEQFF,TRBJ2-1,TRBD1,once,TRBV9
TGCAGCGCAAGGACAGGGGCCCAAGCAACTGAAGCTTTCTTT,CSARTGAQATEAFF,TRBJ1-1,TRBD1,.,TRBV29-1
TGTGCCATTAGATCAGCCAAAAACATTCAGTACTTC,CAIRSAKNIQYF,TRBJ2-4,.,.,TRBV7-2
TGCAGCGTCGTTTCCCCAGGGCTTTCCTACAATGAGCAGTTCTTC,CSVVSPGLSYNEQFF,TRBJ2-1,.,.,TRBV29-1
TGCGCCAGCAGCTTGGCGGGGGGCCGCACAGATACGCAGTATTTT,CASSLAGGRTDTQYF,TRBJ2-3,.,.,TRBV5-1
TGTGCCAGCAGCCTAAGCGGGGGGGACACAGATACGCAGTATTTT,CASSLSGGDTDTQYF,TRBJ2-3,TRBD2,.,TRBV7-6
TGTGCCAGCAGCGTGGACAGGGCAAGGTTTGAGCAGTACTTC,CASSVDRARFEQYF,TRBJ2-7,TRBD1,.,TRBV7-2
TGTGCCAGCAGTTCCGGACAGAATAGCAATCAGCCCCAGCATTTT,CASSSGQNSNQPQHF,TRBJ1-5,.,.,TRBV6-6
TGTGCCAGCAGCTTAGTTGGGCATGAAGCTTTCTTT,CASSLVGHEAFF,TRBJ1-1,.,.,TRBV11-2
TGTGCCCGGGTTCCCGGACTCCCTAACGAGCAGTACTTC,CARVPGLPNEQYF,TRBJ2-7,.,.,TRBV27
TGTGCCAGCATCCCCAACAGGGATCGCGCTGAAGCTTTCTTT,CASIPNRDRAEAFF,TRBJ1-1,.,.,TRBV6-6
TGTGCCAGCAGCTTAGGCCCCCTGGGGGGGGAAGGTGGGGCCAACGTCCTGACTTTC,CASSLGPLGGEGGANVLTF,TRBJ2-6,TRBD2,.,TRBV11-2
TGTGCCACCAGTGATGGACAGCTTGGTGGCTACACCTTC,CATSDGQLGGYTF,TRBJ1-2,.,few,TRBV24-1
TGTGCCAGCAGACGACAGGGGAATCAGCCCCAGCATTTT,CASRRQGNQPQHF,TRBJ1-5,TRBD1,.,TRBV12-3/TRBV12-4
TGTGCCAGCACCCTAGGGGGACTAGCGGGCCACACAGATACGCAGTATTTT,CASTLGGLAGHTDTQYF,TRBJ2-3,TRBD2,.,TRBV5-4